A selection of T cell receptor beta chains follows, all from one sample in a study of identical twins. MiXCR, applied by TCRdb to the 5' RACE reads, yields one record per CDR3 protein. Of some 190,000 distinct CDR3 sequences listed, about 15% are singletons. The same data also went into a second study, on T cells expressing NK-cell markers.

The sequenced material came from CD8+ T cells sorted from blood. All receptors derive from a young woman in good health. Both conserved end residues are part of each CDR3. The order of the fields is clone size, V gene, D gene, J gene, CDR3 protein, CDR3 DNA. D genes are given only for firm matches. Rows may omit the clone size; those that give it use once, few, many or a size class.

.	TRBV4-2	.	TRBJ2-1	CASSRGGPDEQFF	TGTGCCAGCAGCCGGGGGGGGCCAGATGAGCAGTTCTTC
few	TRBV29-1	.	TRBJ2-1	CSVVLRDDYNEQFF	TGCAGCGTTGTACTCCGGGACGACTACAATGAGCAGTTCTTC
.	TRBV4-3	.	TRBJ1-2	CASSQEGWGGYTF	TGCGCCAGCAGCCAAGAAGGGTGGGGTGGCTACACCTTC
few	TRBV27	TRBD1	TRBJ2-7	CASRDRGANEQYF	TGTGCCAGCAGGGACAGGGGGGCCAACGAGCAGTACTTC
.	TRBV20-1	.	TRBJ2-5	CSASGGFGETQYF	TGCAGTGCTAGCGGAGGATTCGGGGAGACCCAGTACTTC
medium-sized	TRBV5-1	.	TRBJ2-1	CASSLTGFDEQFF	TGCGCCAGCAGCTTGACCGGTTTCGATGAGCAGTTCTTC
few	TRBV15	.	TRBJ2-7	CATSREFSSEQYF	TGTGCCACCAGCAGGGAATTCTCCTCCGAGCAGTACTTC
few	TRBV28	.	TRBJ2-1	CASTEKDRPYNEQFF	TGTGCCAGCACCGAAAAGGACAGACCCTACAATGAGCAGTTCTTC
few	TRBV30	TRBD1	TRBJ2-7	CAWSVVSGDRNYEQYF	TGTGCCTGGAGTGTAGTCTCCGGGGACAGAAACTACGAGCAGTACTTC
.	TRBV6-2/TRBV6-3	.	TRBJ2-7	CASSYHSYEQYF	TGTGCCAGCAGTTACCATTCTTACGAGCAGTACTTC
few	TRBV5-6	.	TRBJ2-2	CASSFMTEAELFF	TGTGCCAGCAGCTTCATGACAGAAGCGGAGCTGTTTTTT
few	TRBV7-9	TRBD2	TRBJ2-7	CASSFWSSGSNEQYF	TGTGCCAGCAGCTTTTGGAGTAGCGGGAGTAACGAGCAGTACTTC
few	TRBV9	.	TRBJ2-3	CASTDGGPADTQYF	TGTGCCAGCACCGACGGGGGGCCTGCAGATACGCAGTATTTT
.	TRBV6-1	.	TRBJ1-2	CASRPVGGYGYTF	TGTGCCAGCCGCCCCGTCGGAGGCTATGGCTACACCTTC
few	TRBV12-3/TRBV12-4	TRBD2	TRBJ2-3	CASSGLAGYTDTQYF	TGTGCCAGCAGTGGACTAGCGGGGTACACAGATACGCAGTATTTT
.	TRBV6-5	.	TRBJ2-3	CASSYPQSPDTQYF	TGTGCCAGCAGTTACCCCCAAAGCCCAGATACGCAGTATTTT
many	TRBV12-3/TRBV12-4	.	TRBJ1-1	CASSLVSGTEAFF	TGTGCCAGCAGTTTGGTGTCGGGCACTGAAGCTTTCTTT
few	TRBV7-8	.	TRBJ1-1	CASSLVGGYTEAFF	TGTGCCAGCAGCTTAGTCGGGGGGTACACTGAAGCTTTCTTT
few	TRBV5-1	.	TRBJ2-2	CASSFFGELFF	TGCGCCAGCAGCTTTTTCGGGGAGCTGTTTTTT
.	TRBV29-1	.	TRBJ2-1	CSVLLGATEKFF	TGCAGCGTTCTTCTGGGGGCCACGGAAAAATTCTTC
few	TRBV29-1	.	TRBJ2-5	CSVEWTVETQYF	TGCAGCGTTGAATGGACCGTGGAGACCCAGTACTTC
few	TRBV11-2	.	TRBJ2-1	CASSSDFQGEQFF	TGTGCCAGCAGCAGCGATTTCCAGGGTGAGCAGTTCTTC
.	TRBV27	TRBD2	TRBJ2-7	CASRVLGGDSYEQYF	TGTGCCAGCAGGGTTTTGGGGGGGGACTCCTACGAGCAGTACTTC
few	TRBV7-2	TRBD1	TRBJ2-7	CASSYRRDRVDEQYF	TGTGCCAGCAGCTATCGCCGGGACAGGGTGGACGAGCAGTACTTC
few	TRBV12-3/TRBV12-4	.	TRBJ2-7	CASSLRAGAYEQYF	TGTGCCAGCAGTTTGCGCGCGGGGGCTTACGAGCAGTACTTC
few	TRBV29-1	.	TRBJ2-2	CSVAERVGTGELFF	TGCAGCGTTGCGGAAAGGGTTGGCACCGGGGAGCTGTTTTTT
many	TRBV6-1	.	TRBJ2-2	CASVPSLYLTGELFF	TGTGCCAGCGTGCCCTCTCTCTATCTTACCGGGGAGCTGTTTTTT
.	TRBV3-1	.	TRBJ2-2	CASSQALMAGELFF	TGTGCCAGCAGCCAAGCTCTTATGGCCGGGGAGCTGTTTTTT
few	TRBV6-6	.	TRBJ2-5	CASSYQETQYF	TGTGCCAGCAGTTACCAAGAGACCCAGTACTTC
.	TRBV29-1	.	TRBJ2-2	CSVPGAGELFF	TGCAGCGTCCCGGGGGCCGGGGAGCTGTTTTTT
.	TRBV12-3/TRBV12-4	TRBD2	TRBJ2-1	CASSLAPSGSEYNEQFF	TGTGCCAGCAGTTTAGCGCCTAGCGGGAGTGAGTACAATGAGCAGTTCTTC
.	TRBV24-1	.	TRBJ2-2	CATSDQDTEAGELFF	TGTGCCACCAGTGACCAGGACACGGAGGCCGGGGAGCTGTTTTTT
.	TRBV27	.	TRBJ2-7	CASSLSGNYEQYF	TGTGCCAGCAGTTTATCCGGGAACTACGAGCAGTACTTC
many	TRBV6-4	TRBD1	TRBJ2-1	CATADRDGINEQFF	TGTGCCACTGCCGACAGGGATGGTATCAATGAGCAGTTCTTC
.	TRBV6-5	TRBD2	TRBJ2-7	CASSYVLAGPYEQYF	TGTGCCAGCAGTTACGTCCTAGCGGGGCCCTACGAGCAGTACTTC
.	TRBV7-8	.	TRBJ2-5	CASSLIPGQETQYF	TGTGCCAGCAGCTTAATCCCCGGCCAAGAGACCCAGTACTTC
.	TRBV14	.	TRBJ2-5	CASSQARGLGETQYF	TGTGCCAGCAGCCAAGCCCGGGGGCTGGGAGAGACCCAGTACTTC
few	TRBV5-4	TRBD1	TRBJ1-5	CASSRTGDNQPQHF	TGTGCCAGCAGCCGGACAGGGGATAATCAGCCCCAGCATTTT
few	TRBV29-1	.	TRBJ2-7	CSVDDGSYEQYF	TGCAGCGTTGACGACGGCTCCTACGAGCAGTACTTC
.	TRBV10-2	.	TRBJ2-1	CASSEYEQFF	TGCGCCAGCAGTGAGTATGAGCAGTTCTTC
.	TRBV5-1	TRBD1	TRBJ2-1	CASSAGGGQGLNEQFF	TGCGCCAGCAGTGCCGGGGGAGGACAGGGTTTGAATGAGCAGTTCTTC
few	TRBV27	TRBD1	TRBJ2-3	CASSSPGQPTDTQYF	TGTGCCAGCAGTTCCCCGGGACAGCCCACAGATACGCAGTATTTT
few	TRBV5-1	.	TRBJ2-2	CASSLRPGELFF	TGCGCCAGCAGCTTGCGTCCTGGGGAGCTGTTTTTT
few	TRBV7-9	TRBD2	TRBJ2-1	CASSTSGFSYNEQFF	TGTGCCAGCAGCACTAGCGGGTTCTCCTACAATGAGCAGTTCTTC
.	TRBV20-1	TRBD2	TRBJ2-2	CSARDLTGGAGELFF	TGCAGTGCTAGAGATCTGACGGGAGGGGCCGGGGAGCTGTTTTTT
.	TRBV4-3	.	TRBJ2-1	CASSQDPSASVYEQFF	TGCGCCAGCAGCCAAGATCCCTCGGCTAGCGTGTATGAGCAGTTCTTC
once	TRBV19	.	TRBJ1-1	CASRWTANTEAFF	TGTGCCAGTAGGTGGACAGCGAACACTGAAGCTTTCTTT
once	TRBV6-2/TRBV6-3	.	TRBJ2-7	CASSPTGRAYEQYF	TGTGCCAGCAGCCCCACCGGGCGGGCCTACGAGCAGTACTTC